Listed here are 13 T cell receptor beta chains from one sample, sequenced in a study of shared clonotypes between healthy human individuals (TCRdb year 2020). For the CD8 naive samples, CD45RO-negative cells were positively selected for CCR7, yielding a CD45RA+CCR7+ population from which TemRA cells were excluded. Library generation was performed with the immunoSEQ multiplex PCR assay. TCRdb carries this immuneACCESS record with in-frame sequences only. Its versions omit some clonotypes, under half of them owing to an unresolved V gene in the studies checked, with the rest unexplained. The sample table contains more than 2 million clones; only one count was recorded for roughly 93% of them. Clones ranked in the top ten supply 1.5% to 2% of the sample. The sequenced sample was naive CD8+ T cells from PBMCs. The cell subset or site label corresponds to: CD45RA+CCR7+. The receptors originated from a man between 18 and 29 years old in good health. Some clones in this sample may be carry-over from other donors' samples.

The chain combines TRBV4-1 with TRBJ2-3, with 7 bases identical to TRBD2. The germline V gene encodes CDR1 MGHRA and CDR2 YSYEKL. V lost 4 bases to trimming and J lost 1 base; unmatched junction nucleotides: 17. This CDR3 has 19 residues. The CDR3 DNA reads TGCGCCAGCAGCCCCCGAGACCCCGGGAGGAACGACCGCACAGATACGCAGTATTTT. Its protein is CASSPRDPGRNDRTDTQYF.

This clone has more than one count but fewer than ten. CDR3: CASSPNRVEQFF. The CDR3 region has the DNA TGTGCCAGTAGTCCCAACAGGGTTGAGCAGTTCTTC. The J gene is TRBJ2-1, the V gene TRBV19, with D perhaps matching TRBD1 (6 bases). Germline CDR1 LNHDA, CDR2 SQIVND (reference sequence). This CDR3 has 12 residues. With 5 bases removed from V and 9 bases from J, the gap between germline ends came to 11 bases. Variable domain in full (rest from reference TRBV19 and TRBJ2-1): DGGITQSPKYLFRKEGQNVTLSCEQNLNHDAMYWYRQDPGQGLRLIYYSQIVNDFQKGDIAEGYSVSREKKESFPLTVTSAQKNPTAFYLCASSPNRVEQFFGPGTRLTVL.

The V gene is TRBV7-3, the J gene TRBJ1-3, with TRBD1 as a possible D gene (5 bases). The CDR3 is 18 amino acids. Trimming shortened V by 2 bases and J by 5 bases, and 22 bases separated the two germline ends. CDR1 and CDR2 (germline): SGHTA, FQGTGA. CDR3 in amino acids: CASSLRGNLTGRRNTIYF. CDR3 in DNA: TGTGCCAGCAGCTTACGAGGGAATCTAACGGGGCGACGAAACACCATATATTTT.

The chain uses TRBV5-1 and TRBJ2-7; 7 nucleotides agree with TRBD1. The length of the CDR3 is 18 residues. Germline V gives CDR1 SGHRS, CDR2 YFSETQ. The junction had 16 bases not matched to a gene; V was cut back by 1 base and J by 3 bases. The CDR3 region is CASSLPDPPLDRSYEQYF. CDR3 in DNA: TGCGCCAGCAGCTTGCCAGACCCCCCTCTGGACAGGAGCTACGAGCAGTACTTC.

The J gene is TRBJ1-1, the V gene TRBV19; D call uncertain. V was cut by 5 bases and J by 4 bases, with 11 bases left in between. The CDR3 contains 13 residues. Germline V gene sequence: CDR1 LNHDA, CDR2 SQIVND (reference sequence). The CDR3 loop is CASSSISLTEAFF. The CDR3 DNA reads as TGTGCCAGTAGTTCGATTTCTCTCACTGAAGCTTTCTTT.

The CDR3 region has the DNA TGTGCCTCCCTGGGACATAACAATGAGCAGTTCTTC. It codes for CASLGHNNEQFF. The chain recombines TRBV27 with TRBJ2-1; possibly TRBD1 for D (6 bases). The V gene lost 11 bases and the J gene lost 5 bases, with 13 bases spanning the gap. This CDR3 region has 12 residues. Germline V gene data show CDR1 as MNHEY and CDR2 as SMNVEV (reference sequence).

The gene calls are TRBV9 and TRBJ1-3; 7 bases align to TRBD1. V lost 3 bases to trimming and J lost 7 bases; unmatched junction nucleotides: 10. Looked up from germline, CDR1 is SGDLS and CDR2 is YYNGEE. CDR3 size: 15 residues. The CDR3 region is CASSAGGARGNTIYF. The CDR3 bases are TGTGCCAGCAGCGCAGGGGGTGCCAGAGGGAACACCATATATTTT. Together with reference TRBV9 and TRBJ1-3, the CDR3 gives the full variable domain: DSGVTQTPKHLITATGQRVTLRCSPRSGDLSVYWYQQSLDQGLQFLIQYYNGEERAKGNILERFSAQQFPDLHSELNLSSLELGDSALYFCASSAGGARGNTIYFGEGSWLTVV.

A remark on this clone: Other DNA variants within this sample encode the same CDR3. The chain combines TRBV7-9 with TRBJ1-3; a possible D gene is TRBD1 (6 bases). V gave up 8 bases and J gave up 4 bases, with 9 bases separating them. The CDR3 extends over 12 amino acids. Germline V gene data show CDR1 as SEHNR and CDR2 as FQNEAQ (reference sequence). The CDR3 DNA sequence: TGTGCCAGCGGTACAGGGGGAAACACCATATATTTT. Its translation is CASGTGGNTIYF. Full variable domain (outside the CDR3, taken from reference TRBV7-9 and TRBJ1-3): DTGVSQNPRHKITKRGQNVTFRCDPISEHNRLYWYRQTLGQGPEFLTYFQNEAQLEKSRLLSDRFSAERPKGSFSTLEIQRTEQGDSAMYLCASGTGGNTIYFGEGSWLTVV.

J is TRBJ1-1 and V is TRBV11-2, with no clear D. The V gene's germline CDR1 is SGHAT and CDR2 FQNNGV. V lost 1 base to trimming and J lost 0 bases, with 9 bases between them. This CDR3 has 15 residues. CDR3 protein: CASSLGRVMNTEAFF. The CDR3 nucleotides are TGTGCCAGCAGCTTAGGGCGGGTTATGAACACTGAAGCTTTCTTT.

This chain connects TRBV11-2 to TRBJ2-1, with 9 bases aligning to TRBD2. The CDR3 has 15 amino acids. Looked up from germline, CDR1 is SGHAT and CDR2 is FQNNGV. With 6 bases clipped from V and 0 bases from J, the junction kept 3 bases outside the gene matches. The CDR3 reads CASRHSGSSYNEQFF. CDR3 nucleotides: TGTGCCAGCAGGCATAGCGGGAGCTCCTACAATGAGCAGTTCTTC.

The chain recombines TRBV18 with TRBJ1-5; D is uncertain. This CDR3 spans 17 amino acids. The germline CDR1 and CDR2 sequences are KGHSH and LQKENI. V was trimmed by 3 bases and J by 1 base, leaving 16 bases between them. DNA of the CDR3: TGTGCCAGCTCACCGGCAGCAAGGGCGGGGAGCAATCAGCCCCAGCATTTT. This encodes CASSPAARAGSNQPQHF. Complete variable domain (other parts from reference TRBV18 and TRBJ1-5): NAGVMQNPRHLVRRRGQEARLRCSPMKGHSHVYWYRQLPEEGLKFMVYLQKENIIDESGMPKERFSAEFPKEGPSILRIQQVVRGDSAAYFCASSPAARAGSNQPQHFGDGTRLSIL.

The chain recombines TRBV11-2 with TRBJ2-7; TRBD1 aligns across 10 bases. The germline gives CDR1 SGHAT, CDR2 FQNNGV. Trimming took 5 bases from V and 3 from J; bases not matched to a gene: 7. The CDR3 loop spans 15 amino acids. CDR3 in DNA: TGTGCCAGCAGCGTCTCCCGGGACAGGGGCTACGAGCAGTACTTC. Its protein is CASSVSRDRGYEQYF.

The V gene is TRBV9, the J gene TRBJ1-2; D gene ambiguous. The CDR3 runs 15 residues. Germline CDR1 reads SGDLS; CDR2 reads YYNGEE. V dropped 0 bases and J dropped 0 bases, with 9 bases sitting between them. CDR3 protein: CASSVEAGPNYGYTF. The DNA of the CDR3 is TGTGCCAGCAGCGTAGAAGCAGGTCCTAACTATGGCTACACCTTC.